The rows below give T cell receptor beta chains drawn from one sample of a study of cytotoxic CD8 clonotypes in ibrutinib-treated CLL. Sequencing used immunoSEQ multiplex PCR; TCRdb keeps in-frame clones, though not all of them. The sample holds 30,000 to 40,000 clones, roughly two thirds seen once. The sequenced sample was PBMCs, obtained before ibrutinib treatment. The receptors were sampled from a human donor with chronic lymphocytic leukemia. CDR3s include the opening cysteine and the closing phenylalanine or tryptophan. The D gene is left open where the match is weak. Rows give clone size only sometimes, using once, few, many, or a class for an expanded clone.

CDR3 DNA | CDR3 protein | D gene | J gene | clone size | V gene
TGTGCCAGCAGCATAACAGGGGGCGTGGGCGGGGAGCTGTTTTTT | CASSITGGVGGELFF | TRBD1 | TRBJ2-2 | many | TRBV11-2
TGCGCCAGCAGTTCGACTAGCGGGGGGTCAAAACAGTACTTC | CASSSTSGGSKQYF | TRBD2 | TRBJ2-7 | . | TRBV5-1
TGTGCCAGCAGTTACGGCGGGGGGGCAACTGATACGCAGTATTTT | CASSYGGGATDTQYF | TRBD2 | TRBJ2-3 | many | TRBV6-5
TGTGCCATCAGTGAGTCGCGAGGGCGAAACATGAACACTGAAGCTTTCTTT | CAISESRGRNMNTEAFF | . | TRBJ1-1 | . | TRBV10-3
TGTGCCAGCAGCTTAAGCGGGGGGGCCTACGAGCAGTACTTC | CASSLSGGAYEQYF | TRBD2 | TRBJ2-7 | . | TRBV7-2
TGTGCCAGCAGTTACTCCCGGGACAGGGGCTACAATGAGCAGTTCTTC | CASSYSRDRGYNEQFF | TRBD1 | TRBJ2-1 | once | TRBV6-5
TGTGCCAGCGCTGAACAGGGCTCCTACGAGCAGTACTTC | CASAEQGSYEQYF | . | TRBJ2-7 | . | TRBV7-9
TGTGCCAGCAGTGGTATGGGACTAGCGGGAGAGACCCAGTACTTC | CASSGMGLAGETQYF | TRBD2 | TRBJ2-5 | . | TRBV2
TGTGCCAGCAGCTTCAACAGGGAGATGTTCTACGAGCAGTACTTC | CASSFNREMFYEQYF | . | TRBJ2-7 | few | TRBV11-3
TGTGCCAGCACCGAACCCGACAGGGCCTACGAGCAGTACTTC | CASTEPDRAYEQYF | TRBD1 | TRBJ2-7 | . | TRBV5-4
TGTGCCACCAGCAGACCGGGGCTTACCTACAATGAGCAGTTCTTC | CATSRPGLTYNEQFF | . | TRBJ2-1 | . | TRBV15
TGTGCCAGCAGCGAAGAGGGGTCTGGAAACACCATATATTTT | CASSEEGSGNTIYF | . | TRBJ1-3 | . | TRBV9
TGTGCCATGATGGGGGGAGACTCTGGAAACACCATATATTTT | CAMMGGDSGNTIYF | . | TRBJ1-3 | . | TRBV10-3
TGTGCCAGCAGCCGGGGGCCGACAGCAGCCTACGAGCAGTACTTC | CASSRGPTAAYEQYF | . | TRBJ2-7 | . | TRBV11-2
TGCGCCAGCAGCCGTAGCACAGATACGCAGTATTTT | CASSRSTDTQYF | . | TRBJ2-3 | few | TRBV10-2
TGTGCCAGCAGCTTATTTGGACCCTATGGCTACACCTTC | CASSLFGPYGYTF | . | TRBJ1-2 | . | TRBV7-9
TGTGCCTGGACTGCACTAGCGGGAGGGTACAATGAGCAGTTCTTC | CAWTALAGGYNEQFF | TRBD2 | TRBJ2-1 | . | TRBV30
TGTGCCAGCAGTTTAGAAGAAGCGGCGGGGCTGGGCGAGACCCAGTACTTC | CASSLEEAAGLGETQYF | . | TRBJ2-5 | few | TRBV28
TGTGCCAGCAGCACCACTGGACAGGGGCAAGAGACCCAGTACTTC | CASSTTGQGQETQYF | TRBD1 | TRBJ2-5 | once | TRBV7-7
TGTGCCAGCAGCCCGAAGCAAACCGGGGAGCTGTTTTTT | CASSPKQTGELFF | . | TRBJ2-2 | once | TRBV7-9
TGTGCCAGCAGTTCAACCGGGACAGGGGTGGATGGCTACACCTTC | CASSSTGTGVDGYTF | TRBD1 | TRBJ1-2 | . | TRBV28
TGTGCCAGCTCACCACGGGGGGGTGAAAAACTGTTTTTT | CASSPRGGEKLFF | . | TRBJ1-4 | once | TRBV18
TGCAGCGATATGACAGGGGGGGACTATGGCTACACCTTC | CSDMTGGDYGYTF | TRBD1 | TRBJ1-2 | . | TRBV29-1
TGTGCCAGCAGTGTCAGGTTGGGTAGTGAAAAACTGTTTTTT | CASSVRLGSEKLFF | . | TRBJ1-4 | . | TRBV6-4
TGTGCCAGCAGCTCCACAAAAGGACAGGAGAGCTCCTACGAGCAGTACTTC | CASSSTKGQESSYEQYF | TRBD1 | TRBJ2-7 | . | TRBV7-9
TGTGCCAGCAGCCTCCCTTTTAATGAAAAACTGTTTTTT | CASSLPFNEKLFF | . | TRBJ1-4 | . | TRBV6-5
TGTGCCAGCAGTTTATTCGGGGGTGGAGGGTTCACTGAAGCTTTCTTT | CASSLFGGGGFTEAFF | . | TRBJ1-1 | . | TRBV27
TGCGCCAGCAGTCAGAGGGTGCAGAACACTGAAGCTTTCTTT | CASSQRVQNTEAFF | . | TRBJ1-1 | once | TRBV4-1